The clone carrying this T cell receptor beta chain was seen a handful of times. Its target is not known. The entry originates in a study of Graves' ophthalmopathy and Graves' hyperthyroidism. The CDR3 sequence is 14 residues long. The V gene lost 3 bases and the J gene lost 9 bases, with 17 bases spanning the gap. Germline loops: CDR1 LNHNV, CDR2 YYDKDF (reference sequence). The study recruited hyperthyroidism patients aged 18 to 65 who were newly diagnosed, under 2 months' duration. Study outcomes and limitations: Detected in blood as well were most expanded thyroid clonotypes with frequency above 0.001. Progression of ophthalmopathy was predicted by the model with more than 70% sensitivity and under 85% specificity. In separating ophthalmopathy from stable hyperthyroidism, a 13-signature model achieved roughly 89% sensitivity and 81.08% specificity.

CDR3 regions of TCR beta were amplified from RNA transcripts. The authors performed first-round RT-PCR with HTBI primers and then a second-round multiplex PCR. TCRdb re-derived calls from the multiplex PCR reads in MiXCR, one entry per CDR3 protein. The table has approximately 1.2 million distinct CDR3 sequences, about two fifths seen once; the top ten hold 11%. The TCR originated in an adult man with Graves' hyperthyroidism. Input material: peripheral blood or thyroid tissue (not recorded which). The chain employs TRBV15 and TRBJ2-5; a possible D gene is TRBD1 (6 bases). CDR3 protein: CATSRGQPNQPQYF. DNA of the CDR3: TGTGCCACCAGCAGGGGACAACCGAATCAGCCCCAGTACTTC.